These 13 T cell receptor beta chains came from one sample sequenced in a study of low-dose radiotherapy and immunotherapy resistance in tumors. Time point given: before trial treatment. Priming of first-strand cDNA relied on TRAV- and TRBV-specific primers (covering alpha and beta chains). TCRs were amplified for roughly 20 PCR cycles with a constant-region primer and V-primer adapter. TCRdb reprocessed the reads with MiXCR, giving one entry per CDR3 protein. The sample includes tens of thousands of distinct CDR3 sequences, around a third of them seen just once. The material sequenced was PBMCs, taken before treatment. The source of these receptors is a female donor with ovarian cancer.

This clonotype was counted between two and nine times. A far larger clone is one nucleotide away, so this likely arose from a read error. V and J are TRBV28 and TRBJ2-1; no reliable D call. Looked up from germline, CDR1 is MDHEN and CDR2 is SYDVKM. Between the trimmed V and J ends, which lost 1 base and 10 bases, there was a span of 17 bases. This CDR3 is built from 15 residues. The CDR3: CASSLYGSSSYEQFF. CDR3 DNA sequence: TGTGCCAGCAGTTTATACGGCAGCAGCTCCTACGAGCAGTTCTTC. The variable domain in full, with the rest retrieved from reference TRBV28 and TRBJ2-1, is DVKVTQSSRYLVKRTGEKVFLECVQDMDHENMFWYRQDPGLGLRLIYFSYDVKMKEKGDIPEGYSVSREKKERFSLILESASTNQTSMYLCASSLYGSSSYEQFFGPGTRLTVL.

This clonotype was counted ten times or more. The chain is built from TRBV19 and TRBJ2-5; D is perhaps TRBD2 (6 bases). Germline CDR1 reads LNHDA; CDR2 reads SQIVND (reference sequence). V was trimmed by 4 bases and J by 2 bases, leaving 8 bases between them. The CDR3 loop spans 13 amino acids. The CDR3 loop is CASSNSGQETQYF. CDR3 DNA: TGTGCCAGTAGTAATAGCGGACAAGAGACCCAGTACTTC.

The sample holds one count of this clonotype. Only one base separates this from a far larger clonotype, so it likely reflects a read error. The chain carries TRBV5-1 and TRBJ1-2; no definite D call. The CDR3 totals 14 residues. The germline CDR1 and CDR2 sequences are SGHRS and YFSETQ. Trimming took 4 bases from V and 6 from J, leaving 16 bases between them. In nucleotides, the CDR3 is TGCGCCAGCAGCCTCCAGACTGCTTACAATGGCTACACCTTC. The encoded protein is CASSLQTAYNGYTF.

This clonotype was seen at least ten times. V usage is TRBV5-1 and J usage is TRBJ2-3; no reliable D call. The CDR3 extends over 14 amino acids. Germline CDR1 SGHRS, CDR2 YFSETQ. V was cut by 0 bases and J by 6 bases, with 11 bases left in between. This CDR3 reads CASSLDRSRDTQYF. The DNA of the CDR3 is TGCGCCAGCAGCTTGGATCGGTCCAGGGATACGCAGTATTTT. The complete variable domain, with remaining parts taken from reference TRBV5-1 and TRBJ2-3, reads KAGVTQTPRYLIKTRGQQVTLSCSPISGHRSVSWYQQTPGQGLQFLFEYFSETQRNKGNFPGRFSGRQFSNSRSEMNVSTLELGDSALYLCASSLDRSRDTQYFGPGTRLTVL.

This clonotype showed up just a few times. This chain links TRBV2 with TRBJ1-1; the D gene is possibly TRBD1 (6 bases). With 8 bases removed from V and 5 bases from J, the gap between germline ends came to 12 bases. Germline V gives CDR1 SNHLY, CDR2 FYNNEI. CDR3 length equals 12 residues. The CDR3 spells CASRAGATEAFF. CDR3 sequence (DNA): TGTGCCAGCCGGGCGGGGGCTACTGAAGCTTTCTTT.

Ten or more counts support this clonotype. At one of its ends the junction is not consistent with the germline gene, which may arise from a read error. This chain connects TRBV7-2 to TRBJ2-3, with a tentative D call TRBD2 (5 bases). Germline loops: CDR1 SGHTA, CDR2 FQGNSA. CDR3 length equals 16 residues. The CDR3 reads CASRLERSGRTDTQYF. The CDR3 region has the DNA TGTGCCAGCAGGTTAGAGCGCAGCGGTCGCACAGATACGCAGTATTTT.

This clonotype was counted ten times or more. This sequence joins TRBV7-9 and TRBJ1-1; D is perhaps TRBD1 (6 bases). The V gene's germline CDR1 is SEHNR and CDR2 FQNEAQ (reference sequence). The CDR3 is 15 residues long. V gave up 6 bases and J gave up 0 bases, with 14 bases separating them. The CDR3 region is CASSLPGQMNTEAFF. CDR3 DNA sequence: TGTGCCAGCAGTCTTCCAGGACAGATGAACACTGAAGCTTTCTTT.

This clonotype was seen once. The chain recombines TRBV28 with TRBJ2-7; perhaps TRBD1 as D (6 bases). The CDR3 runs to 13 residues. Deletions cut 5 bases from V and 7 bases from J, with 15 bases between. CDR1 and CDR2 from the germline V gene are MDHEN and SYDVKM. The chain's CDR3 is CASSAYRTEEQYF. CDR3 bases: TGTGCCAGCAGTGCGTATCGGACAGAGGAGCAGTACTTC.

This clonotype occurred many times. This chain joins TRBV20-1 and TRBJ2-2; 7 bases align to TRBD2. Per germline, CDR1 DFQATT and CDR2 SNEGSKA (reference sequence). The CDR3 totals 14 residues. The V gene end was trimmed by 3 bases and the J gene end by 2 bases; junction bases not matched to a gene: 3. CDR3 nucleotides: TGCAGTGCTAGGGGGGGGATAAACACCGGGGAGCTGTTTTTT. Translation: CSARGGINTGELFF.

This clonotype was seen only once. The chain links TRBV9 to TRBJ2-3; D ambiguous. Germline assignment: CDR1 SGDLS and CDR2 YYNGEE. The CDR3 is made up of 13 amino acids. With 3 bases removed from V and 4 bases from J, the gap between germline ends came to 9 bases. CDR3 DNA sequence: TGTGCCAGCAGCGCGCTCCCCGCAGATACGCAGTATTTT. Its translation: CASSALPADTQYF.

This clonotype has a count of ten or more. The chain joins TRBV30 to TRBJ1-4; D is perhaps TRBD1 (5 bases). The CDR3 has 12 amino acids. Germline CDR1 is GTSNPN and CDR2 is SVGIG (reference sequence). In DNA form, the CDR3 reads TGTGCGCGGGACGGCTATAATGAAAAACTGTTTTTT. It is translated as CARDGYNEKLFF. Full variable domain (outside the CDR3, taken from reference TRBV30 and TRBJ1-4): SQTIHQWPATLVQPVGSPLSLECTVEGTSNPNLYWYRQAAGRGLQLLFYSVGIGQISSEVPQNLSASRPQDRQFILSSKKLLLSDSGFYLCARDGYNEKLFFGSGTQLSVL.

In its sample, this clonotype was seen many times. V usage is TRBV11-3 and J usage is TRBJ2-6, with D possibly called TRBD1 or TRBD2 (5 bases each). The V gene lost 5 bases and the J gene lost 4 bases, with 18 bases spanning the gap. Germline values: CDR1 SGHNT, CDR2 YENEEA. This CDR3 is 17 amino acids long. This CDR3 reads CASSPGRRGTGANVLTF. The CDR3 DNA reads TGTGCCAGCAGCCCGGGACGGAGAGGGACCGGGGCCAACGTCCTGACTTTC.

This clonotype was observed many times. V and J are TRBV20-1 and TRBJ1-5; a possible D gene is TRBD1 (6 bases). The CDR3 is made up of 15 amino acids. Trimming shortened V by 1 base and J by 2 bases, and 12 bases separated the two germline ends. Germline CDR1 DFQATT, CDR2 SNEGSKA (reference sequence). CDR3 loop: CSARVLGARNQPQHF. CDR3 sequence (DNA): TGCAGTGCTAGAGTCCTGGGGGCCCGCAATCAGCCCCAGCATTTT.